The following is a T cell receptor (beta chain) sequence with its context. CDR1 and CDR2 (germline): ENHRY, SYGVKD. This CDR3 has 13 amino acids. The V end lost 6 bases, the J end lost 6 bases, and 9 bases lay between the germline ends. Libraries were prepared by immunoSEQ multiplex PCR; TCRdb keeps only in-frame clonotypes and omits some of them. The sample records more than 110,000 clones, 80% to 95% being singletons. This sample is part of a study of control samples from healthy donors and cancer patients. Sequencing was done on a sample of blood. The chain links TRBV10-3 to TRBJ1-6; D possibly corresponds to TRBD1 (5 bases). The sequence was obtained from a man under 40 in good health. The CDR3: CAIRLTANSPLHF. CDR3 bases: TGTGCCATCAGGCTGACAGCTAATTCACCCCTCCACTTT.